This T cell receptor (beta chain) is from a study of cytomegalovirus exposure and HLA in healthy donors. CDR3 length: 16 residues. Looked up from germline, CDR1 is SGHTA and CDR2 is FQGTGA. V was clipped by 5 bases and J by 4 bases; unmatched bases: 7. Concerning this clone itself: Its target is not known.

Healthy donors of bone marrow made up the group. The study's findings and limits: Reportedly, a later analysis found an Asian-associated ancestry cluster had fewer N-insertions than the approximately 670-donor mean.

13 Jbeta primers and 60 Vbeta primers were used for the PCR. TCRdb's table, derived via immunoSEQ multiplex PCR, lists solely in-frame clones and lacks some. Here the sample spans about 170,000 clones, approximately 78% being singletons. This TCR derives from a male donor in good health and CMV-seronegative. Sequencing was done on a sample of PBMCs. The chain uses TRBV7-3 and TRBJ2-3; 12 bases map to TRBD2. CDR3 sequence: CASSTGLAGASDTQYF. In DNA form, the CDR3 reads TGTGCCAGCAGCACGGGACTAGCGGGCGCCTCAGATACGCAGTATTTT.